The 25 T cell receptor beta chains below all came from one sample that was sequenced in a study of T cells in Graves' hyperthyroidism and ophthalmopathy. Using RNA transcripts as the source, TCR beta CDR3 regions were amplified. During a first-round RT-PCR of the TCR CDR3, the HTBI primer set was used. TCRdb itself ran the multiplex PCR reads through MiXCR, one entry per CDR3 protein. This table has around 600,000 distinct CDR3 sequences, approximately 15% appearing once. Sample: blood. The receptors were gathered from a woman between 18 and 29 years old with Graves' ophthalmopathy.

This chain joins TRBV30 and TRBJ2-7; D is uncertain. The CDR3 totals 11 residues. Between the trimmed V and J ends, which lost 2 bases and 2 bases, there was a span of 4 bases. Germline V gene lookup returns CDR1 GTSNPN and CDR2 SVGIG (reference sequence). The CDR3 region is CAWSHAYEQYF. DNA for the CDR3: TGTGCCTGGAGTCATGCCTACGAGCAGTACTTC.

The rearrangement joins TRBV7-2 to TRBJ2-1, with 8 bases identical to TRBD2. The CDR3 is 18 residues long. V was pared by 5 bases and J by 4 bases, with 16 bases of the junction left unmatched. The germline V gene has CDR1 SGHTA and CDR2 FQGNSA. The CDR3 region has the DNA TGTGCCAGCAGCCAACACCGGATCCGCGGGGGGTATTACAATGAGCAGTTCTTC. It specifies CASSQHRIRGGYYNEQFF.

In its sample, this clonotype was seen many times. The gene calls are TRBV18 and TRBJ2-1; 8 nucleotides align to TRBD2. With V trimmed by 2 bases and J by 0 bases, 6 bases remained unmatched. Germline V gene lookup returns CDR1 KGHSH and CDR2 LQKENI. This CDR3 is 17 amino acids long. DNA for the CDR3: TGTGCCAGCTCACCATCTAGCGGGCCTAGCTCCTACAATGAGCAGTTCTTC. Its protein is CASSPSSGPSSYNEQFF.

A remark on this clonotype: A much larger clone differs by one base, so this may be a read error. This chain joins TRBV6-5 and TRBJ2-1; no reliable D call. This CDR3 has 15 residues. CDR1 MNHEY and CDR2 SVGAGI come from the germline V gene. CDR3 in DNA: TGTGCCAGCAGTTATTTGGAGACCACCTACAATGAGCAGTCCTTC. It yields the protein CASSYLETTYNEQSF.

This clonotype was detected ten times or more. The chain uses TRBV4-1 and TRBJ2-7; a weak D match, TRBD2 (6 bases). Germline CDR1 reads MGHRA; CDR2 reads YSYEKL. The CDR3 has 17 amino acids. With 1 base removed from V and 5 bases from J, the gap between germline ends came to 21 bases. The CDR3 DNA is TGCGCCAGCAGCCAAGTCCCGACATTCCCGGCGGGACACGAGCAGTACTTC. It is translated as CASSQVPTFPAGHEQYF.

This clonotype was seen repeatedly, ten times or more. CDR3 loop: CASRQGQTEAFF. The CDR3 coding sequence is TGTGCCAGCAGACAGGGTCAAACTGAAGCTTTCTTT. The gene calls are TRBV28 and TRBJ1-1; weak D call: TRBD1 (6 bases). The CDR3 spans 12 residues. Per germline, CDR1 MDHEN and CDR2 SYDVKM. V dropped 6 bases and J dropped 5 bases, with 10 bases sitting between them.

In this sample, this clonotype turned up a few times. This sequence joins TRBV20-1 and TRBJ2-7; a weak D match, TRBD2 (5 bases). The length of the CDR3 is 14 residues. V was shortened by 2 bases and J by 2 bases, with 13 bases between the two germline ends. Germline V CDR1 and CDR2: DFQATT, SNEGSKA (reference sequence). The CDR3 loop reads CSARSALVTYEQYF. The CDR3 DNA sequence: TGCAGTGCTAGATCGGCACTAGTAACCTACGAGCAGTACTTC.

This clonotype appeared many times. The J gene is TRBJ2-1, the V gene TRBV7-8, with TRBD2 matching over 9 bases. Per germline, CDR1 SGHVS and CDR2 FQNEAQ. The length of the CDR3 is 15 residues. The ends lost 6 bases at V and 7 bases at J; junction bases unmatched: 10. DNA for the CDR3: TGTGCCAGCAGAGGGCTAGCGGGAAAGGATAATGAGCAGTTCTTC. Protein sequence: CASRGLAGKDNEQFF. Looking up the rest from reference TRBV7-8 and TRBJ2-1 gives the full variable domain: GAGVSQSPRYKVAKRGQDVALRCDPISGHVSLFWYQQALGQGPEFLTYFQNEAQLDKSGLPSDRFFAERPEGSVSTLKIQRTQQEDSAVYLCASRGLAGKDNEQFFGPGTRLTVL.

This clonotype was counted many times. The chain recombines TRBV5-1 with TRBJ2-7; a possible D gene is TRBD1 (6 bases). CDR3 length: 17 residues. The V gene's germline CDR1 is SGHRS and CDR2 YFSETQ. Trimming shortened V by 1 base and J by 6 bases, and 23 bases separated the two germline ends. CDR3 sequence: CASSLLPTPQTGGEQYF. Written as DNA, the CDR3 is TGCGCCAGCAGCTTGCTCCCAACTCCCCAGACAGGCGGCGAGCAGTACTTC. The full variable domain, rest sourced from reference TRBV5-1 and TRBJ2-7, is KAGVTQTPRYLIKTRGQQVTLSCSPISGHRSVSWYQQTPGQGLQFLFEYFSETQRNKGNFPGRFSGRQFSNSRSEMNVSTLELGDSALYLCASSLLPTPQTGGEQYFGPGTRLTVT.

This clonotype was counted ten times or more. The chain joins TRBV20-1 to TRBJ2-7, with unresolved D. Germline CDR1 and CDR2: DFQATT and SNEGSKA (reference sequence). V was shortened by 1 base and J by 7 bases, with 11 bases between the two germline ends. The CDR3 extends over 12 amino acids. CDR3 in DNA: TGCAGTGCTAGAGTAGAAGGTCTGGAGCAGTACTTC. It codes for CSARVEGLEQYF.

The V call is TRBV6-1, the J call TRBJ2-7; D might be TRBD1 or TRBD2, each matching 5 bases. Trimming removed 2 bases from V and 3 bases from J, with 26 bases in between. This CDR3 contains 19 residues. Germline CDR1 is MNHNS and CDR2 is SASEGT. In DNA form, the CDR3 reads TGTGCCAGCAGTGAATTTGGGCTCCTCAAGCGAGGGGTTCACTACGAGCAGTACTTC. Its protein product is CASSEFGLLKRGVHYEQYF.

Notes on this clonotype: One end of the junction fails to match germline, which may point to a read error. The chain recombines TRBV7-8 with TRBJ2-7; 9 bases line up with TRBD2. CDR1 is SGHVS and CDR2 is FQNEAQ in the germline V gene. CDR3 length equals 15 residues. The CDR3 here is CASSLEGLARYGQYF. DNA for the CDR3: TGTGCCAGCAGCTTAGAGGGACTAGCCCGATACGGGCAGTACTTC.

This clonotype showed up just a few times. This rearrangement joins TRBV5-5 to TRBJ2-7; 7 bases match TRBD1. CDR1 is SGHKS and CDR2 is YYEKEE in the germline V gene (reference sequence). V shed 0 bases, J shed 0 bases, and the junction held 3 bases outside the gene matches. This CDR3 region has 15 residues. The CDR3 spells CASSLDGTDSYEQYF. The CDR3 DNA follows: TGTGCCAGCAGCTTGGATGGGACAGACTCCTACGAGCAGTACTTC.

This clonotype was counted at least ten times. The J gene is TRBJ2-7, the V gene TRBV11-1; TRBD1 aligns across 7 bases. The CDR3 loop spans 14 amino acids. With 0 bases clipped from V and 4 bases from J, the junction kept 3 bases outside the gene matches. Germline V gives CDR1 SGHAT, CDR2 FQDESV (reference sequence). In nucleotides, the CDR3 is TGTGCCAGCAGCTTAGCGACAGGGTCGTACGAGCAGTACTTC. Protein sequence: CASSLATGSYEQYF.

This CDR3 reads CASSLEGTGSYQETQYF. In DNA form, the CDR3 reads TGCGCCAGCAGCTTGGAAGGGACAGGGTCGTACCAAGAGACCCAGTACTTC. The V call is TRBV5-1, the J call TRBJ2-5; 9 nucleotides line up with TRBD1. V lost 0 bases, J lost 0 bases, and 6 bases stayed unmatched. The CDR3 totals 17 residues. Germline V gene lookup returns CDR1 SGHRS and CDR2 YFSETQ.

This clonotype was seen ten or more times. The gene calls are TRBV27 and TRBJ2-7; a possible D gene is TRBD1 (5 bases). The ends were cut back, 3 bases at V and 4 bases at J, with 16 bases in the middle. The germline V gene has CDR1 MNHEY and CDR2 SMNVEV (reference sequence). This CDR3 comprises 15 residues. The CDR3 reads CASSLKLRQTYEQYF. CDR3 nucleotide sequence: TGTGCCAGCAGTTTGAAGTTGAGACAGACGTACGAGCAGTACTTC.

This clonotype was seen repeatedly, ten times or more. This chain uses TRBV20-1 with TRBJ2-7, with 11 positions matching TRBD2. The germline CDR1 and CDR2 sequences are DFQATT and SNEGSKA (reference sequence). V gave up 0 bases and J gave up 5 bases; unmatched junction bases: 6. The CDR3 spans 15 residues. In nucleotides, the CDR3 is TGCAGTGCTAGAGATATAACTAGCGGGAGCCACGAGCAGTACTTC. This translates into CSARDITSGSHEQYF.

This clonotype was observed many times. V gene TRBV11-2 combines with J gene TRBJ2-5; perhaps D is TRBD1 or TRBD2 (7 bases each). The length of the CDR3 is 18 residues. With 5 bases removed from V and 5 bases from J, the gap between germline ends came to 27 bases. The V gene's germline CDR1 is SGHAT and CDR2 FQNNGV. The chain's CDR3 is CASSHRGGGTPREETQYF. The DNA of the CDR3 is TGTGCCAGCAGCCACCGGGGAGGGGGCACACCCAGGGAGGAGACCCAGTACTTC.

The chain is built from TRBV27 and TRBJ2-2; the D gene is possibly TRBD1 (5 bases). The length of the CDR3 is 13 residues. Between the trimmed V and J ends, which lost 6 bases and 10 bases, there was a span of 15 bases. The germline V gene encodes CDR1 MNHEY and CDR2 SMNVEV (reference sequence). CDR3 bases: TGTGCCAGCAGGTCTGTCCGGACATTGGAGCTGTTTTTT. Amino acid sequence: CASRSVRTLELFF.

This clonotype appeared many times. The CDR3 DNA sequence: TGTGCCAGCAGGGTTGGGGGAGTTCGAGCGAGCACCGGGGAGCTGTTTTTT. Encoded protein: CASRVGGVRASTGELFF. The V and J genes are TRBV2 and TRBJ2-2; D is perhaps TRBD1 or TRBD2 (5 bases each). The CDR3 is 17 amino acids. V gave up 6 bases and J gave up 4 bases, with 21 bases separating them. Germline CDR1 is SNHLY and CDR2 is FYNNEI.

The chain couples TRBV19 to TRBJ2-2, with D unresolved. Germline assignment: CDR1 LNHDA and CDR2 SQIVND (reference sequence). The germline V and J ends were trimmed by 3 bases and 0 bases, with 14 bases remaining between them. This CDR3 comprises 17 residues. CDR3 in amino acids: CASSMGSGEPNTGELFF. Here the CDR3 DNA reads TGTGCCAGTAGTATGGGTTCAGGAGAACCGAACACCGGGGAGCTGTTTTTT.

This clonotype came up many times. The V gene is TRBV7-9, the J gene TRBJ2-1, with TRBD1 as a possible D gene (6 bases). Trimming stripped 5 bases from V and 0 bases from J, with 11 bases between. Germline V gene sequence: CDR1 SEHNR, CDR2 FQNEAQ (reference sequence). This CDR3 has 15 amino acids. As DNA, the CDR3 is TGTGCCAGCAGCCGGGACACGAGCTCCTACAATGAGCAGTTCTTC. This encodes CASSRDTSSYNEQFF.

This clonotype was seen repeatedly, ten times or more. This chain links TRBV7-3 with TRBJ1-1, with D possibly TRBD1 on 6 matching bases. This CDR3 spans 16 amino acids. CDR1 and CDR2 (germline): SGHTA, FQGTGA. V lost 4 bases and J 0 bases, leaving 15 bases between the germline ends. The CDR3 region has the DNA TGTGCCAGCAGCTCGAGTGCCCAGGGGATGAACACTGAAGCTTTCTTT. Protein: CASSSSAQGMNTEAFF.

This clonotype was observed at least ten times. The chain uses TRBV6-1 and TRBJ1-2; D gene uncertain. In germline, CDR1 is MNHNS, CDR2 SASEGT. V was pared by 8 bases and J by 4 bases, with 11 bases between. The CDR3 loop spans 12 amino acids. CDR3 DNA sequence: TGTGCCAGCCAAGGGCAGGTCTATGGCTACACCTTC. Its protein is CASQGQVYGYTF.

The sample holds many counts of this clonotype. The chain uses TRBV2 and TRBJ2-5, with 10 bases fitting TRBD1. Germline trimming cut 8 bases from V and 5 bases from J; bases unmatched to any gene: 14. Per the germline V gene, CDR1 is SNHLY and CDR2 is FYNNEI. The CDR3 loop spans 16 amino acids. Written as DNA, the CDR3 is TGTGCCAGCCGGGACAGGGGTTCCAGAGTCAGGGAGACCCAGTACTTC. Translation gives CASRDRGSRVRETQYF.